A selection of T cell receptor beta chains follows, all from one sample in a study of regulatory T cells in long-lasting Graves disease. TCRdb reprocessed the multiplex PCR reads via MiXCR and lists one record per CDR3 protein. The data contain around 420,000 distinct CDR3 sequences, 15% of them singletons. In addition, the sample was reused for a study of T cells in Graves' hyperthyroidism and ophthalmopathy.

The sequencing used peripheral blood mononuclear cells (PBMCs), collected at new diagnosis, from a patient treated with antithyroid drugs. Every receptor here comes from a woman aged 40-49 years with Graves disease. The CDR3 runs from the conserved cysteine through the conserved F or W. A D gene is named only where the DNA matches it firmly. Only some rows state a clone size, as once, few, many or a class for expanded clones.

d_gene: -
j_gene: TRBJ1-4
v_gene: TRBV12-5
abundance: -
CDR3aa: CASGLLPGREKLFF
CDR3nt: TGTGCTAGTGGTTTGCTGCCAGGACGTGAAAAACTGTTTTTT

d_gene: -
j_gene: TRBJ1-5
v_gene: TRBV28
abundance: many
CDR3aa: CASSSGQQAGNQPQHF
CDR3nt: TGTGCCAGCAGCTCTGGGCAGCAAGCGGGCAATCAGCCCCAGCATTTT

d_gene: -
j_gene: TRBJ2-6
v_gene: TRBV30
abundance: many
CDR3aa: CAWRFGSGANVLTF
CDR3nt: TGTGCCTGGAGGTTTGGCTCTGGGGCCAACGTCCTGACTTTC

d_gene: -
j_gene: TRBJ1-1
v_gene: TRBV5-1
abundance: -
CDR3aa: CASSLADSPRNTEAFF
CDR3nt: TGCGCCAGCAGCTTGGCCGACTCTCCTCGGAACACTGAAGCTTTCTTT

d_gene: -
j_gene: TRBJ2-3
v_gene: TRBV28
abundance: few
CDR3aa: CASSLSTTDTQYF
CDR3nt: TGTGCCAGCAGTTTATCGACTACAGATACGCAGTATTTT

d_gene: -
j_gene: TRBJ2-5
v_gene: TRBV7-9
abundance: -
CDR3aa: CASSPMRETQYF
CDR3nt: TGTGCCAGCAGCCCAATGCGCGAGACCCAGTACTTC

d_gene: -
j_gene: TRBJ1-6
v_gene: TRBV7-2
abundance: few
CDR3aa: CASNSSRGRNSPLHF
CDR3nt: TGTGCCAGCAACTCTTCGAGGGGCAGGAATTCACCCCTCCACTTT

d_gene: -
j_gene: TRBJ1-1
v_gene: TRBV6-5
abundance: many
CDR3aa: CASSYVLTVNTEAFF
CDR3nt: TGTGCCAGCAGTTACGTTTTGACAGTGAACACTGAAGCTTTCTTT

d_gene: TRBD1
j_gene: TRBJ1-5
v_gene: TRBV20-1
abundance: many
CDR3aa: CSARTGGPNQPQHF
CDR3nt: TGCAGTGCTCGGACAGGGGGCCCCAATCAGCCCCAGCATTTT

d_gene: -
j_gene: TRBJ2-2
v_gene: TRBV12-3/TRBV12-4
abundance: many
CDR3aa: CASSSFGGELFF
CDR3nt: TGTGCCAGCAGCTCCTTCGGCGGGGAGCTGTTTTTT

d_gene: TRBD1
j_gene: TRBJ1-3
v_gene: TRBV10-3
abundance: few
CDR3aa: CAILGTGDLSGNTIYF
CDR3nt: TGTGCCATCCTCGGGACAGGTGATCTTTCTGGAAACACCATATATTTT

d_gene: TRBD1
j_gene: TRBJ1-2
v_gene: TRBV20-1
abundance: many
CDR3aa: CSARGAGQGYGYTF
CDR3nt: TGCAGTGCTAGAGGGGCGGGACAGGGTTATGGCTACACCTTC

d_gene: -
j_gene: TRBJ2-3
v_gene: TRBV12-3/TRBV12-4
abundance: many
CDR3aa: CASSRTPLTQYF
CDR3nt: TGTGCCAGCAGCCGGACTCCACTTACGCAGTATTTT

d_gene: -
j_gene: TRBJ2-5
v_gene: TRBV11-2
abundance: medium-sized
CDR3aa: CASSLGEKETQYF
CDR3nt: TGTGCCAGCAGCTTAGGGGAGAAAGAGACCCAGTACTTC